This TCR beta chain was recovered during a study of shared T cell receptors in the human thymus. The CDR3 totals 15 residues. From germline, CDR1 is MNHEY and CDR2 SVGAGI. The J segment lost 5 bases and the V segment lost 5 bases, leaving 8 bases of the junction unmatched. Sequencing used immunoSEQ multiplex PCR; TCRdb keeps in-frame clones, though not all of them. The data contain hundreds of thousands of clones, more than 85% of them singletons. The sequence derives from a human donor. V gene TRBV6-5 combines with J gene TRBJ2-1, with TRBD2 matching 8 bases. The specimen was thymocytes. In nucleotides, the CDR3 is TGTGCCAGCAGTCCCCAGGTAGCGGGACACAATGAGCAGTTCTTC. Encoded protein: CASSPQVAGHNEQFF.